This TCR beta chain was documented in a study of neurological immune-mediated disorders. Looking at the study overall: Of the multiple sclerosis patients, 34 in total, around 30 were relapsing-remitting and 3 were secondary progressive. Study results and limitations: Across subjects, expanded clones had no CDR3 amino acid sequences in common, pointing to private repertoires in all groups. When grouped phylogenetically, the repertoires of 18 of the 34 multiple sclerosis patients fell together in one related-CDR3 cluster, which is a possible signature.

With 10-nucleotide random UMIs included, cDNA was synthesized by 5'RACE. TCRdb itself ran the 5' RACE reads through MiXCR, one entry per CDR3 protein. The sample lists 100,000 to 150,000 distinct CDR3 sequences; roughly 3.1% were seen once. CDR3 size: 11 residues. Germline CDR1 reads DFQATT; CDR2 reads SNEGSKA (reference sequence). With respect to this clonotype: Its target is unknown. The junction shows a germline mismatch at one end, possibly a read error.

The sample consisted of PBMCs. V gene TRBV20-1 combines with J gene TRBJ2-7; TRBD1 agrees at 10 bases. The TCR was taken from a woman in her twenties or thirties with multiple sclerosis. The CDR3 is CSALRSGTGVF. CDR3 DNA sequence: TGCAGTGCTTTAAGAAGCGGGACAGGGGTCTTC.